The 28 T cell receptor beta chains in this list originate from one sample, sequenced in a study of blood T cell repertoires in COVID-19. Some clones are missing from TCRdb's copy, which holds only in-frame ones; the method was immunoSEQ multiplex PCR. There are some 150,000 clones in the sample; around 87% occur only once, and less than 10% lies in the top ten. Sequencing was done on a sample of peripheral blood. The receptors were gathered from a woman in her 50s with active or convalescent COVID-19.

V gene TRBV11-2 combines with J gene TRBJ1-6; maybe TRBD1 (6 bases). Germline V gives CDR1 SGHAT, CDR2 FQNNGV. CDR3 length: 15 residues. The germline V and J ends were trimmed by 0 bases and 9 bases, with 12 bases remaining between them. The CDR3 region has the DNA TGTGCCAGCAGCTTAGACAGGGGAGGGATTTCACCCCTCCACTTT. Translated, it gives CASSLDRGGISPLHF.

The chain uses TRBV18 and TRBJ2-3; 10 positions agree with TRBD2. The J segment lost 4 bases and the V segment lost 2 bases, leaving 3 bases of the junction unmatched. This CDR3 has 15 residues. The germline V gene has CDR1 KGHSH and CDR2 LQKENI. The DNA for the CDR3 is TGTGCCAGCTCACCAGGAGCGGGAGGGGCAGATACGCAGTATTTT. Translating it yields CASSPGAGGADTQYF. Full variable domain (rest looked up from reference TRBV18 and TRBJ2-3): NAGVMQNPRHLVRRRGQEARLRCSPMKGHSHVYWYRQLPEEGLKFMVYLQKENIIDESGMPKERFSAEFPKEGPSILRIQQVVRGDSAAYFCASSPGAGGADTQYFGPGTRLTVL.

The V and J genes are TRBV5-5 and TRBJ1-5; possibly TRBD1 for D (5 bases). Between the trimmed V and J ends, which lost 4 bases and 0 bases, there was a span of 8 bases. Germline CDR1 is SGHKS and CDR2 is YYEKEE (reference sequence). The CDR3 has 14 amino acids. CDR3 residues: CASSGGYSNQPQHF. The DNA for the CDR3 is TGTGCCAGCAGCGGGGGGTATAGCAATCAGCCCCAGCATTTT. The full variable domain, its missing parts supplied by reference TRBV5-5 and TRBJ1-5, is DAGVTQSPTHLIKTRGQQVTLRCSPISGHKSVSWYQQVLGQGPQFIFQYYEKEERGRGNFPDRFSARQFPNYSSELNVNALLLGDSALYLCASSGGYSNQPQHFGDGTRLSIL.

The V call is TRBV7-3, the J call TRBJ1-1; perhaps TRBD1 as D (6 bases). V lost 0 bases and J 1 base, leaving 9 bases between the germline ends. Germline CDR1 is SGHTA and CDR2 is FQGTGA. The CDR3 runs 15 residues. The CDR3 DNA sequence: TGTGCCAGCAGCTTAACTGGGACACGGAACACTGAAGCTTTCTTT. This codes for CASSLTGTRNTEAFF.

The chain combines TRBV6-1 with TRBJ1-6; D is perhaps TRBD1 (5 bases). The V end was cut by 1 base, the J end by 0 bases, with 7 bases between. Per the germline V gene, CDR1 is MNHNS and CDR2 is SASEGT. The CDR3 runs to 16 residues. CDR3 bases: TGTGCCAGCAGTGAAGTGGACACCTCCTATAATTCACCCCTCCACTTT. Its protein product is CASSEVDTSYNSPLHF.

The chain uses TRBV19 and TRBJ1-1, with no clear D. Germline V gives CDR1 LNHDA, CDR2 SQIVND (reference sequence). The CDR3 length is 13 residues. Trimming cost V 4 bases and J 1 base, with 7 bases left between them. CDR3: CASSKTRNTEAFF. The CDR3, as DNA: TGTGCCAGTAGTAAAACCAGGAACACTGAAGCTTTCTTT.

This sequence joins TRBV30 and TRBJ1-2; 8 bases line up with TRBD1. The CDR3 is 14 residues long. The germline CDR1 and CDR2 sequences are GTSNPN and SVGIG (reference sequence). V was pared by 3 bases and J by 1 base, with 4 bases of the junction left unmatched. The CDR3 DNA follows: TGTGCCTGGAGCACGGGACAGGTTAACTATGGCTACACCTTC. Translated, it gives CAWSTGQVNYGYTF.

DNA for the CDR3: TGTGCCAGTAAGGCGGCGAACACCGGGGAGCTGTTTTTT. Its translation: CASKAANTGELFF. V usage is TRBV19 and J usage is TRBJ2-2; D is unresolved. The V and J ends lost 7 bases and 0 bases respectively, with 6 bases between them. The CDR3 is made up of 13 amino acids. The germline gives CDR1 LNHDA, CDR2 SQIVND (reference sequence).

This chain links TRBV20-1 with TRBJ2-3, with TRBD1 identical over 9 bases. From germline, CDR1 is DFQATT and CDR2 SNEGSKA (reference sequence). V shed 3 bases and J 3 bases; nucleotides not matched to a gene: 4. The CDR3 has 14 residues. CDR3 DNA: TGCAGTGCTAGTGGACAGGGGAGGACAGATACGCAGTATTTT. The encoded protein is CSASGQGRTDTQYF.

This clone is a singleton in its sample. The V and J genes are TRBV7-9 and TRBJ1-1; 10 nucleotides align to TRBD1. V was clipped by 5 bases and J by 8 bases; unmatched bases: 5. From germline, CDR1 is SEHNR and CDR2 FQNEAQ (reference sequence). This CDR3 spans 13 amino acids. Here the CDR3 reads CASSTQGQGEAFF. CDR3 bases: TGTGCCAGCAGCACACAGGGACAGGGGGAAGCTTTCTTT.

The chain links TRBV19 to TRBJ2-1; 8 nucleotides agree with TRBD2. CDR1 LNHDA and CDR2 SQIVND come from the germline V gene (reference sequence). This CDR3 comprises 14 residues. J gave up 7 bases and V 3 bases, and 5 bases lay outside the gene matches. The CDR3: CASSMTASGNEQFF. In DNA, the CDR3 is TGTGCCAGTAGTATGACGGCTAGCGGGAATGAGCAGTTCTTC.

This clone was counted only a few times. This chain uses TRBV12-5 with TRBJ2-7, with D possibly TRBD2 on 5 matching bases. Trimming pared 6 bases from V and 3 bases from J, leaving 12 bases between. CDR3 length: 13 amino acids. Germline CDR1 is LGHNT and CDR2 is FRNRAP. CDR3 DNA: TGTGCTAGTGGCCGACTACCAGACTACGAGCAGTACTTC. This gives the protein CASGRLPDYEQYF.

V is TRBV5-1 and J is TRBJ2-2, with 8 positions matching TRBD2. Trimming removed 6 bases from V and 3 bases from J; junction bases left unmatched: 7. CDR1 is SGHRS, CDR2 YFSETQ, per germline. The CDR3 extends over 15 amino acids. The CDR3 spells CASTQREMYTGELFF. The CDR3 nucleotides read TGCGCCAGCACCCAGCGGGAGATGTACACCGGGGAGCTGTTTTTT.

The V call is TRBV9, the J call TRBJ2-1; possible D gene TRBD2, 5 bases. V lost 2 bases and J lost 7, with 16 bases in between. This CDR3 is built from 15 residues. Looked up from germline, CDR1 is SGDLS and CDR2 is YYNGEE. The DNA of the CDR3 is TGTGCCAGCAGCGTCCGAGAGGGAAATAAGAATGAGCAGTTCTTC. Amino acids: CASSVREGNKNEQFF.

This chain links TRBV7-3 with TRBJ1-2; D not resolved. This CDR3 is built from 13 residues. With 1 base removed from V and 7 bases from J, the gap between germline ends came to 10 bases. Germline V gene data show CDR1 as SGHTA and CDR2 as FQGTGA. The chain's CDR3 is CASSLNAGRGYTF. In DNA form, the CDR3 reads TGTGCCAGCAGCTTAAATGCCGGTCGTGGCTACACCTTC.

The chain carries TRBV14 and TRBJ1-6; D possibly corresponds to TRBD1 (6 bases). Germline-derived CDR1 and CDR2 are SGHDN and FVKESK. V was clipped by 3 bases and J by 2 bases, with 8 bases between them. The CDR3 extends over 15 amino acids. The CDR3 sequence: CASSQGAAYNSPLHF. CDR3 sequence (DNA): TGTGCCAGCAGCCAGGGGGCAGCCTATAATTCACCCCTCCACTTT.

V usage is TRBV28 and J usage is TRBJ1-4, with D tentatively TRBD1 (5 bases). The germline CDR1 and CDR2 sequences are MDHEN and SYDVKM. V lost 11 bases, J lost 0 bases, and 16 bases lay in between. This CDR3 region has 15 residues. The CDR3, as DNA: TGTGCCGCTCAAAACGGGGGGGCAACTAATGAAAAACTGTTTTTT. It is translated as CAAQNGGATNEKLFF. The entire variable domain, with the rest obtained from reference TRBV28 and TRBJ1-4, is as follows: DVKVTQSSRYLVKRTGEKVFLECVQDMDHENMFWYRQDPGLGLRLIYFSYDVKMKEKGDIPEGYSVSREKKERFSLILESASTNQTSMYLCAAQNGGATNEKLFFGSGTQLSVL.

The rearrangement uses TRBV7-9 and TRBJ2-6; D is possibly TRBD1 (5 bases). Germline loops: CDR1 SEHNR, CDR2 FQNEAQ (reference sequence). This CDR3 is 15 amino acids long. V was cut by 1 base and J by 2 bases, with 6 bases left in between. In nucleotides, the CDR3 is TGTGCCAGCAGCTTAGTAGGGGCTGGGGCCAACGTCCTGACTTTC. Translated: CASSLVGAGANVLTF.

The chain links TRBV27 to TRBJ2-3; 12 nucleotides line up with TRBD2. The V segment lost 5 bases and the J segment 13 bases; nucleotides outside the gene matches: 7. The CDR3 extends over 13 amino acids. CDR1 and CDR2 from the germline V gene are MNHEY and SMNVEV (reference sequence). The CDR3 loop reads CASSRTSGDGEYF. The CDR3 DNA follows: TGTGCCAGCAGTCGGACTAGCGGGGATGGGGAGTATTTT.

The V gene is TRBV5-4, the J gene TRBJ1-6, with 11 nucleotides matching TRBD1. This CDR3 contains 14 residues. CDR1 and CDR2 from the germline V gene are SGHNT and YYREEE (reference sequence). Trimming at V came to 4 bases and at J to 9 bases, leaving 3 bases not matched to a gene. CDR3 DNA: TGTGCCAGCAGCACCGGGACAGGGGGTTCACCCCTCCACTTT. It translates to CASSTGTGGSPLHF.

The CDR3 spells CASSFGRTEAFF. CDR3 DNA: TGTGCCAGCAGTTTTGGTAGAACTGAAGCTTTCTTT. The chain is built from TRBV12-3 or TRBV12-4 and TRBJ1-1; D uncertain. Trimming took off 3 bases at V and 5 bases at J, with 7 bases between the two ends. There are 12 residues in the CDR3.

This rearrangement joins TRBV7-2 to TRBJ1-2, with D possibly TRBD1 on 6 matching bases. The V end was cut by 5 bases, the J end by 1 base, with 11 bases between. In germline, CDR1 is SGHTA, CDR2 FQGNSA. The CDR3 sequence is 14 residues long. CDR3 in amino acids: CASSLQGNNYGYTF. The CDR3 DNA sequence: TGTGCCAGCAGCCTACAGGGAAATAACTATGGCTACACCTTC.

Concerning this clone: Other DNA sequences in the same sample also yield this CDR3. This chain links TRBV7-2 with TRBJ2-7, with a tentative D call TRBD2 (5 bases). CDR1 is SGHTA, CDR2 FQGNSA, per germline. This CDR3 is 16 amino acids long. The V and J ends lost 1 base and 1 base respectively, with 14 bases between them. CDR3 nucleotides: TGTGCCAGCAGCTTAGTGTCCAGTGGGAGTTCCTACGAGCAGTACTTC. It yields the protein CASSLVSSGSSYEQYF.

This clone showed up just a few times. This rearrangement joins TRBV25-1 to TRBJ2-7, with 10 bases fitting TRBD1. The CDR3 runs to 13 residues. Germline V gene sequence: CDR1 MGHDK, CDR2 SYGVNS. The junction had 1 base not matched to a gene; V was cut back by 4 bases and J by 4 bases. The CDR3, as DNA: TGTGCCAGCAGTGCGGGACAGGGGTACGAGCAGTACTTC. Translated, it gives CASSAGQGYEQYF.

The CDR3 reads CASSPTDSYTDTQYF. CDR3 sequence (DNA): TGTGCCAGCTCACCAACCGACAGTTACACAGATACGCAGTATTTT. The gene calls are TRBV18 and TRBJ2-3, with a tentative D call TRBD1 (5 bases). The V end was cut by 2 bases, the J end by 2 bases, with 11 bases between. Germline loops: CDR1 KGHSH, CDR2 LQKENI. The CDR3 consists of 15 residues. The variable domain in full, with the rest retrieved from reference TRBV18 and TRBJ2-3, is NAGVMQNPRHLVRRRGQEARLRCSPMKGHSHVYWYRQLPEEGLKFMVYLQKENIIDESGMPKERFSAEFPKEGPSILRIQQVVRGDSAAYFCASSPTDSYTDTQYFGPGTRLTVL.

CDR3 in amino acids: CASSASGEYGYTF. For the CDR3, the DNA is TGTGCCAGCAGCGCTAGCGGAGAGTATGGCTACACCTTC. The chain recombines TRBV11-2 with TRBJ1-2; D ambiguous. Germline lookup yields CDR1 SGHAT and CDR2 FQNNGV. Trimming left V 5 bases short and J 5 bases short, with 12 bases between. This CDR3 is 13 amino acids long.

The chain has TRBV30 and TRBJ2-5, with D unresolved. Germline values: CDR1 GTSNPN, CDR2 SVGIG (reference sequence). Trimming removed 0 bases from V and 8 bases from J, with 13 bases in between. This CDR3 region has 13 residues. The CDR3 is CAWSVTPGVTQYF. DNA for the CDR3: TGTGCCTGGAGTGTAACACCGGGTGTAACCCAGTACTTC.

J is TRBJ1-2 and V is TRBV4-2; D may be TRBD1 (5 bases). CDR1 and CDR2 (germline): LGHNA, YNFKEQ. The CDR3 length is 15 residues. V lost 0 bases, J lost 2 bases, and 10 bases lay in between. DNA for the CDR3: TGTGCCAGCAGCCAAGATCCAGGGATGAACTATGGCTACACCTTC. Translating gives CASSQDPGMNYGYTF.